Listed here are 10 T cell receptor beta chains from one sample, sequenced in a study of T cell responses to AZD1222 COVID-19 vaccine. The assay was immunoSEQ multiplex PCR, and TCRdb's table has in-frame clones only and misses some. This table holds more than 250,000 clones, 85% to 95% found once. Here the sequenced sample was peripheral blood, taken on day 0 of AZD1222 vaccination. The source is an adult in good health.

The chain employs TRBV12-3 or TRBV12-4 and TRBJ2-7, with 7 bases lining up with TRBD2. This CDR3 comprises 13 residues. Trimming at V came to 6 bases and at J to 3 bases, leaving 5 bases not matched to a gene. The DNA for the CDR3 is TGTGCCAGCAGGGGGGACTATAACTACGAGCAGTACTTC. Amino acids: CASRGDYNYEQYF.

This clone was seen a single time. This rearrangement joins TRBV7-3 to TRBJ1-1; D uncertain. In germline, CDR1 is SGHTA, CDR2 FQGTGA. Trimming cost V 5 bases and J 6 bases, with 7 bases left between them. The CDR3 has 11 residues. The CDR3 sequence: CASSPWAEAFF. The CDR3 DNA reads TGTGCCAGCAGCCCTTGGGCTGAAGCTTTCTTT.

The rearrangement links TRBV29-1 to TRBJ2-1; 10 bases map to TRBD2. CDR1 SQVTM and CDR2 ANQGSEA come from the germline V gene. There are 14 residues in the CDR3. Trimming removed 4 bases from V and 7 bases from J; junction bases left unmatched: 7. The CDR3 nucleotides read TGCAGCGTTGTACAAGCGGGAGGGGGTAATGAGCAGTTCTTC. Residues: CSVVQAGGGNEQFF.

The chain is built from TRBV10-3 and TRBJ2-1, with D tentatively TRBD2 (6 bases). Looked up from germline, CDR1 is ENHRY and CDR2 is SYGVKD. Trimming took off 5 bases at V and 3 bases at J, with 14 bases between the two ends. The CDR3 has 15 residues. The CDR3 reads CAISFSGEGYNEQFF. Here the CDR3 DNA reads TGTGCCATCAGTTTCTCGGGAGAGGGCTACAATGAGCAGTTCTTC.

V usage is TRBV7-9 and J usage is TRBJ1-6; 7 bases agree with TRBD1. CDR1 is SEHNR and CDR2 is FQNEAQ in the germline V gene (reference sequence). The CDR3 loop spans 16 amino acids. Unmatched junction bases numbered 7, after V lost 5 bases and J lost 3 bases. The CDR3 DNA reads TGTGCCAGCAGCACGGGACAGACCATCTATAATTCACCCCTCCACTTT. Encoded protein: CASSTGQTIYNSPLHF.

The chain has TRBV27 and TRBJ1-1; D uncertain. Looked up from germline, CDR1 is MNHEY and CDR2 is SMNVEV (reference sequence). Trimming stripped 10 bases from V and 0 bases from J, with 12 bases between. The CDR3 is 13 residues long. CDR3 amino acids: CATASRLNTEAFF. The CDR3 DNA is TGTGCCACCGCGAGCAGACTGAACACTGAAGCTTTCTTT.

V and J are TRBV10-2 and TRBJ2-3; no firm D call. V lost 5 bases and J 7 bases, leaving 10 bases between the germline ends. This CDR3 spans 12 amino acids. Germline V gives CDR1 WSHSY, CDR2 SAAADI. The CDR3 reads CASSTSRYTQYF. The DNA for the CDR3 is TGCGCCAGCAGTACCAGTAGGTATACGCAGTATTTT.

The chain couples TRBV5-1 to TRBJ2-3; 7 bases align to TRBD2. V shed 3 bases, J shed 7 bases, and the junction held 11 bases outside the gene matches. The CDR3 spans 15 residues. The germline V gene has CDR1 SGHRS and CDR2 YFSETQ. The CDR3 coding sequence is TGCGCCAGCAGCTCCCTGGTAGCGGGTTCGAATACGCAGTATTTT. Its translation: CASSSLVAGSNTQYF.

In its sample, this clone was seen a few times. This chain's CDR3 is CASSLQRGETEAFF. For the CDR3, the DNA is TGTGCCAGCAGCCTCCAACGGGGGGAAACTGAAGCTTTCTTT. The J gene is TRBJ1-1, the V gene TRBV2; TRBD1 might be the D (5 bases). The germline CDR1 and CDR2 sequences are SNHLY and FYNNEI. Trimming removed 6 bases at V and 5 bases at J, with 16 bases between. CDR3 length: 14 residues.

The chain employs TRBV4-2 and TRBJ2-5; D is perhaps TRBD1 (6 bases). The CDR3 is 16 residues long. V was pared by 0 bases and J by 2 bases, with 13 bases between. In germline, CDR1 is LGHNA, CDR2 YNFKEQ. This chain's CDR3 is CASSQDARTVQETQYF. Here the CDR3 DNA reads TGTGCCAGCAGCCAAGATGCCCGGACAGTACAAGAGACCCAGTACTTC.